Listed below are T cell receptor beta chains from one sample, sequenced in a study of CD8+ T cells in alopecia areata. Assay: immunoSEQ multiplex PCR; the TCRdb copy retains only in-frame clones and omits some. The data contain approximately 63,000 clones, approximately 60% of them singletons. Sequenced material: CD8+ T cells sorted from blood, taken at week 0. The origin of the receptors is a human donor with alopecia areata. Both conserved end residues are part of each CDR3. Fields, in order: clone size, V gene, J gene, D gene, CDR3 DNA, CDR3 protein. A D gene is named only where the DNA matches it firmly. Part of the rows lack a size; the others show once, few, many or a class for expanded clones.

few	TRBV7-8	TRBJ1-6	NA	TGTGCCAGCAGCTTAGCGGAAGGGGCACCCCTCCACTTT	CASSLAEGAPLHF
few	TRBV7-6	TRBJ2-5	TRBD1	TGTGCCAGCAGCTCGCCCCTGGGACAGGGGGAGACCCAGTACTTC	CASSSPLGQGETQYF
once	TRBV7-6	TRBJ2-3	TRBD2	TGTGCCAGCAGCCCCTCCCTCGGCGGGGGAGTCACAGATACGCAGTATTTT	CASSPSLGGGVTDTQYF
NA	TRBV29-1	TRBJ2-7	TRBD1	TGCAGCGTGGATAAAGGGGACAGCTACGAGCAGTACTTC	CSVDKGDSYEQYF
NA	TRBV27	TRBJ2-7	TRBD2	TGTGCCAGCAGTTTCTTGGCTAGCGGGAGTCACGAGCAGTACTTC	CASSFLASGSHEQYF
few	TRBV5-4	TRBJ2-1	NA	TGTGCCAGCAGCTTGGCCCGGTGGAAACACAATGAGCAGTTCTTC	CASSLARWKHNEQFF
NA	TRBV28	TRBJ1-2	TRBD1	TGTGCCAGTACCGACAGGGGCTATGGCTACACCTTC	CASTDRGYGYTF
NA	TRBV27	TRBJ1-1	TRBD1	TGTGCCAGCTACAGGGGGGATCGCACTGAAGCTTTCTTT	CASYRGDRTEAFF
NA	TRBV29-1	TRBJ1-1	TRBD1	TGCAGCCTGCTGACAGGGACGAACACTGAAGCTTTCTTT	CSLLTGTNTEAFF
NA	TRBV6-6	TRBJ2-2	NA	TGTGCCAGCTCATCCGACATTGAATCCGGGGAGCTGTTTTTT	CASSSDIESGELFF
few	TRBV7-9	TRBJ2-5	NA	TGTGCCAGCAGCTTAGAAGGCATCCCAAAGACCCAGTACTTC	CASSLEGIPKTQYF
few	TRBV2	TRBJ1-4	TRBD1	TGTGCCAGCAGTGGGGGGACAGGAGTCATCGGACTGTTTTTT	CASSGGTGVIGLFF
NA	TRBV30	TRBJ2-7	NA	TGTGCCTGGAGTCACGGAACCTACGAGCAGTACTTC	CAWSHGTYEQYF
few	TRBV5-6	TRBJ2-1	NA	TGTGCCAGCAGCCTCGGACAGAATTCCTACAATGAGCAGTTCTTC	CASSLGQNSYNEQFF
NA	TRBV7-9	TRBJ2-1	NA	TGTGCCAGCAGCTTAGTGGGGGGTGAGCAGTTCTTC	CASSLVGGEQFF
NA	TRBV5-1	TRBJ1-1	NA	TGCGCCAGCAGCCTTACGGTCGGAGGACGAGAGGGTGAAGCTTTCTTT	CASSLTVGGREGEAFF
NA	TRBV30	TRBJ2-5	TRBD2	TGTGCCTGGAGTGTAGTCGGGCTAGCGGGAGAAGAGACCCAGTACTTC	CAWSVVGLAGEETQYF
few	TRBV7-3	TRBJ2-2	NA	TGTGCCAGCTCGCTAGCCACCGGGGAGCTGTTTTTT	CASSLATGELFF
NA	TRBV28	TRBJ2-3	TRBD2	TGTGCCAGCAGTCGTCTAGCGGGGGGCATCGCTCCCCTCACAGATACGCAGTATTTT	CASSRLAGGIAPLTDTQYF
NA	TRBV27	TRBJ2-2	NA	TGTGCCAGCAGTTTTGGGTCCGGGTCTTACACCGGGGAGCTGTTTTTT	CASSFGSGSYTGELFF
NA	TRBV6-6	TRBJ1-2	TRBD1	TGTGCCAGCACCACGCGACAGGGGGACGGCTACACCTTC	CASTTRQGDGYTF
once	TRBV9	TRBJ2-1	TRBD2	TGTGCCAGCAGCGTACGGGCACCGGGACTAGTCACAATTCCGGACCTCAATGAGCAGTTCTTC	CASSVRAPGLVTIPDLNEQFF
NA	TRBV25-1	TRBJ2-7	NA	TGTGCCAGCAGTGGGGACTCCTACGAGCAGTACTTC	CASSGDSYEQYF
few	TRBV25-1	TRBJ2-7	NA	TGTGCCAGCAGTGGCTATCCCTCCTACGAGCAGTACTTC	CASSGYPSYEQYF
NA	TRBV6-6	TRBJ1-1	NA	TGTGCCAGCACCCAAGGGGGTACTGAAGCTTTCTTT	CASTQGGTEAFF
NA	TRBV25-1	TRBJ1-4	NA	TGTGCCAGCAGTCCCCTCAGCGCAGATGGAATGAAAAGGCTGTTTTTT	CASSPLSADGMKRLFF
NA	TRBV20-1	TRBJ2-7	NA	TGCAGTGCTGCGCGGTGGGAGCAGTACTTC	CSAARWEQYF
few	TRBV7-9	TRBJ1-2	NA	TGTGCCAGCAGCTTAGGACAGGACTATGGCTACACCTTC	CASSLGQDYGYTF